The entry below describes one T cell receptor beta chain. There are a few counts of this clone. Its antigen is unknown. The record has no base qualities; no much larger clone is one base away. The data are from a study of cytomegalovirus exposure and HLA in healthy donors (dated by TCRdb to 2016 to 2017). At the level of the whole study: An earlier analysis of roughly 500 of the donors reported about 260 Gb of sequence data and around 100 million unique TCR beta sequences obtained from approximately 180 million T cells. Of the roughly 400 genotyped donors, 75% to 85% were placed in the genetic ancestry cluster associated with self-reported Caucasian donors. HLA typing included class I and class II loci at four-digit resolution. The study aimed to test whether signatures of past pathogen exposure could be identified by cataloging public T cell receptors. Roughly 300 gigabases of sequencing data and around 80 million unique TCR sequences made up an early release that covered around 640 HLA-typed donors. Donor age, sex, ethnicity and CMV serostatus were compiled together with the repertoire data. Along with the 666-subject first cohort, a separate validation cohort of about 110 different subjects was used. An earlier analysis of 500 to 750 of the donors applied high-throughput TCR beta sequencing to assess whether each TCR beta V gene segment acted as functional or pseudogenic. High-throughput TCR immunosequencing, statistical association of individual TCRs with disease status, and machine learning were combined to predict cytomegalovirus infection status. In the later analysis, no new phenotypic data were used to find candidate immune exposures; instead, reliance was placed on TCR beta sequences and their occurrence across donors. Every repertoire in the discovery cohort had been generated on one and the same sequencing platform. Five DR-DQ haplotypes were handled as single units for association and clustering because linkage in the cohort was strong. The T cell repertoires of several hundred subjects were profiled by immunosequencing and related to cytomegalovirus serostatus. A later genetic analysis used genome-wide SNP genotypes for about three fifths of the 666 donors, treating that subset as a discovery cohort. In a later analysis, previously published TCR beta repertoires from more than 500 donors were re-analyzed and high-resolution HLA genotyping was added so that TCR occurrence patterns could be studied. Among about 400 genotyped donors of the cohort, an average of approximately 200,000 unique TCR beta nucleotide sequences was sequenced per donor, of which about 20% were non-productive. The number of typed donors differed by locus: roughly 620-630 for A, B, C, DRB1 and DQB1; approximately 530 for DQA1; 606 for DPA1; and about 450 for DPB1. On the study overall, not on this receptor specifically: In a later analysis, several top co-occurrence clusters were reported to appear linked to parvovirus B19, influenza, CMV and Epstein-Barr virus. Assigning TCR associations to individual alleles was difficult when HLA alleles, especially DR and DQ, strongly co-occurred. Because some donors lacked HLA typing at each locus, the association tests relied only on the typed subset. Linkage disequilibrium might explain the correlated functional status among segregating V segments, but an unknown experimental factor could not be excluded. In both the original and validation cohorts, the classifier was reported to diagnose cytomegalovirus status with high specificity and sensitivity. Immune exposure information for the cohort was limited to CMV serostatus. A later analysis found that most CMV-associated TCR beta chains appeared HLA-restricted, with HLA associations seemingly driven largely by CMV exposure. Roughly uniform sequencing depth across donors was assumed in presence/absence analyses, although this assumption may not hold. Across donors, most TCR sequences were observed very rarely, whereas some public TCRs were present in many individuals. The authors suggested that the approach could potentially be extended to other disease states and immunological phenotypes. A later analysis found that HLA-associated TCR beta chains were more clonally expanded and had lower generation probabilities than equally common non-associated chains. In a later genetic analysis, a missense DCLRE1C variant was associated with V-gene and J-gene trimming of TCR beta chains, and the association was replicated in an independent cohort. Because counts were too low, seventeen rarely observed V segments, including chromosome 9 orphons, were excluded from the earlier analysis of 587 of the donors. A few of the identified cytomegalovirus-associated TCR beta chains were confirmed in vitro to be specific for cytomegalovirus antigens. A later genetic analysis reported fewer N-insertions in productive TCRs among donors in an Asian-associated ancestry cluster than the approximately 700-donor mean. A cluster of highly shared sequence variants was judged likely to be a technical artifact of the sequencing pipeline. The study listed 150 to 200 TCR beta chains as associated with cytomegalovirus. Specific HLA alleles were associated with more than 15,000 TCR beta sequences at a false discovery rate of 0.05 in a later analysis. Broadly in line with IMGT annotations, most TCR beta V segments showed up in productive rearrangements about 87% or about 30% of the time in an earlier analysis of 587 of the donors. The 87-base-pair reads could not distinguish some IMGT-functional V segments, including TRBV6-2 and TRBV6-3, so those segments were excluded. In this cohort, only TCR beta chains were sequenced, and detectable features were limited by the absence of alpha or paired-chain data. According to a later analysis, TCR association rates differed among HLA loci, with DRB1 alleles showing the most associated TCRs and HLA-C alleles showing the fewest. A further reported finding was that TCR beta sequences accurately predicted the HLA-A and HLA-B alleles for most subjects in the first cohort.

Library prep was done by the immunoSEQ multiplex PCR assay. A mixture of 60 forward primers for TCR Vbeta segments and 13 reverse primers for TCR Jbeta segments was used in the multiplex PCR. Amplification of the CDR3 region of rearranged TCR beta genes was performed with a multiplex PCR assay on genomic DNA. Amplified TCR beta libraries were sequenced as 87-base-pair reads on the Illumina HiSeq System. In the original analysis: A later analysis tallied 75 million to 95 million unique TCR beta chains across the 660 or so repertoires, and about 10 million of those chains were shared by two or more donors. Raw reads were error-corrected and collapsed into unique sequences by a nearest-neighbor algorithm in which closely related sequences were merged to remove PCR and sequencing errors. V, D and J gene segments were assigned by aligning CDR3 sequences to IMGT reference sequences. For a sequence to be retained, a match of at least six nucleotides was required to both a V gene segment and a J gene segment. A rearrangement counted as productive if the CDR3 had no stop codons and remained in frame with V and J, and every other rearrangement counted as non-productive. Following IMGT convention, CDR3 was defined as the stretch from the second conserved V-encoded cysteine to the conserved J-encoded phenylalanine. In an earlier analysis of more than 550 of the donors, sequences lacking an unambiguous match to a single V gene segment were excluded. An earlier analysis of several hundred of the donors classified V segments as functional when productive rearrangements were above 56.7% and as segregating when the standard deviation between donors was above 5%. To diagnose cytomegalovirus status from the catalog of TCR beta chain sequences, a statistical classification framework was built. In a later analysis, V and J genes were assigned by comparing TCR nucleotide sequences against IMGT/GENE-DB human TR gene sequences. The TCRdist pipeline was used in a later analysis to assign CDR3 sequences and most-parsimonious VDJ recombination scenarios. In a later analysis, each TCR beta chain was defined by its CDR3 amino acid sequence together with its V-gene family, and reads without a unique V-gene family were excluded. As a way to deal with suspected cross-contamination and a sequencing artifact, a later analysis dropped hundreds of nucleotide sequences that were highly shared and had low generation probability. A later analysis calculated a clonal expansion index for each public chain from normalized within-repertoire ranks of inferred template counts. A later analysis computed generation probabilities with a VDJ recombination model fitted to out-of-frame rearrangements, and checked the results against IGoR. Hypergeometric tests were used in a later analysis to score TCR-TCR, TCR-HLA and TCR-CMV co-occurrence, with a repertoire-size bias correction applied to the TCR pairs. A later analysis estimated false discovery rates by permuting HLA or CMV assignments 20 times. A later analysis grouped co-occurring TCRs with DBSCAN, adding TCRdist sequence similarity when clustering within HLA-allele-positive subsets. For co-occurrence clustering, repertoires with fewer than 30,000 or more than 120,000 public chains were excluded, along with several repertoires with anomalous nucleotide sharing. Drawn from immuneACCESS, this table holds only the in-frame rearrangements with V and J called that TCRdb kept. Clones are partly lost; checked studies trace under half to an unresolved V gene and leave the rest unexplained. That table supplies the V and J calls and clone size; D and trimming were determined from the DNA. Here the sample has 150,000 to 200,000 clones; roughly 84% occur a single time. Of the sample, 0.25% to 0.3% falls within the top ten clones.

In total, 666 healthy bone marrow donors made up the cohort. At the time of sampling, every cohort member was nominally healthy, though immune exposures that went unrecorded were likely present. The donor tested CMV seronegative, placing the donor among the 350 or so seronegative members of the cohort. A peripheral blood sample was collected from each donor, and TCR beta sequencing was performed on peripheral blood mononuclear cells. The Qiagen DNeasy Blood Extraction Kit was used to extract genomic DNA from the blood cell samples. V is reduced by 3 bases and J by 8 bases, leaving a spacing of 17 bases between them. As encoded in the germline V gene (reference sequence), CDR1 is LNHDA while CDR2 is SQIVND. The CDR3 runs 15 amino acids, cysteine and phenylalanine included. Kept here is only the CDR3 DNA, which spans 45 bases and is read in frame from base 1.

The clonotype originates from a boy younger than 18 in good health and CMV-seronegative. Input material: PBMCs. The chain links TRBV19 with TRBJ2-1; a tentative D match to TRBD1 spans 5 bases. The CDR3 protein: CASSINFETDHEQFF. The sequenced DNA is TGTGCCAGTAGTATCAATTTTGAGACAGATCATGAGCAGTTCTTC. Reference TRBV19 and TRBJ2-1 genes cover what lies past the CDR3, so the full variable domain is DGGITQSPKYLFRKEGQNVTLSCEQNLNHDAMYWYRQDPGQGLRLIYYSQIVNDFQKGDIAEGYSVSREKKESFPLTVTSAQKNPTAFYLCASSINFETDHEQFFGPGTRLTVL.